The rows below give T cell receptor beta chains drawn from one sample of a study of blood T cell repertoires in COVID-19. Using immunoSEQ multiplex PCR, the repertoire was profiled, and TCRdb retains in-frame clones only, with some absent. The data show around 140,000 clones, 85% to 90% seen once. Sample: peripheral blood. These TCRs come from a man in his 70s with active COVID-19. Each CDR3 is given with its conserved first and last residue. D genes are given only for firm matches. Size is omitted from some rows. Given values are once, few, many or a class for expanded clones.

length,D,J,V,size,DNA,CDR3
13,-,TRBJ2-1,TRBV6-5,-,TGTGCCAGCAGCCAGGGTTTCTACAATGAGCAGTTCTTC,CASSQGFYNEQFF
14,TRBD1,TRBJ2-3,TRBV11-3,-,TGTGCCAGCAGTACCCAGGGGGCCGCAGATACGCAGTATTTT,CASSTQGAADTQYF
14,-,TRBJ2-3,TRBV5-6,-,TGTGCCAGCAGCTTGCGGGGAGGCCTAAGAACGCAGTATTTT,CASSLRGGLRTQYF
15,-,TRBJ1-4,TRBV2,-,TGTGCCAGCAGTAACCGGGACACCTATAATGAAAAACTGTTTTTT,CASSNRDTYNEKLFF
15,TRBD1,TRBJ2-7,TRBV19,-,TGTGCCAGTAGTTCAAACACAGGGGGTAGCTACGAGCAGTACTTC,CASSSNTGGSYEQYF
14,TRBD1,TRBJ2-3,TRBV7-2,-,TGTGCCAGCAGCCTCGGACAGGGGGGAGTGACGCAGTATTTT,CASSLGQGGVTQYF
18,TRBD2,TRBJ2-1,TRBV7-9,-,TGTGCCAGCAGCCCTAAACTACGACTAGCGGGAACTTACAATGAGCAGTTCTTC,CASSPKLRLAGTYNEQFF
14,-,TRBJ1-2,TRBV3-1/TRBV3-2,-,TGTGCCAGCAGCCAAGCGTTCTCAACTGGTGGCTACACCTTC,CASSQAFSTGGYTF
14,TRBD2,TRBJ2-7,TRBV15,once,TGTGCCACCCGCCGGGCTAGCGGTTCCTACGAGCAGTACTTC,CATRRASGSYEQYF
13,TRBD1,TRBJ1-4,TRBV12-3/TRBV12-4,-,TGTGCCAGCACCCACAGGGGGGATGAAAAACTGTTTTTT,CASTHRGDEKLFF
14,-,TRBJ1-5,TRBV4-2,-,TGTGCCAGCAGCCAAGATTATAGCAATCAGCCCCAGCATTTT,CASSQDYSNQPQHF
12,-,TRBJ1-4,TRBV24-1,-,TGTGCCACCAGTGATTTCTCCGAAAAACTGTTTTTT,CATSDFSEKLFF
15,TRBD1,TRBJ1-5,TRBV6-6,-,TGTGCCAGCAGCCCTGGACAGGGCTCCAATCAGCCCCAGCATTTT,CASSPGQGSNQPQHF
14,-,TRBJ2-5,TRBV19,-,TGTGCCAGTAGACCCCCAGGGAGGCAAGAGACCCAGTACTTC,CASRPPGRQETQYF
15,-,TRBJ2-7,TRBV11-2,-,TGTGCCAGCAGCTTATGGACAGCCCTTACCGGCGAGCAGTACTTC,CASSLWTALTGEQYF
18,TRBD1,TRBJ2-2,TRBV28,-,TGTGCCAGCAGTCGGACAGGGGGCGCTTGGGCGAACACCGGGGAGCTGTTTTTT,CASSRTGGAWANTGELFF
16,-,TRBJ1-4,TRBV28,-,TGTGCCAGCAGTTTTAGGGGGGGCCCAACTAATGAAAAACTGTTTTTT,CASSFRGGPTNEKLFF
13,-,TRBJ1-2,TRBV28,-,TGTGCCGCCCGGATGGGGGGCGGGGGTGGCTACACCTTC,CAARMGGGGGYTF
14,TRBD1,TRBJ2-5,TRBV14,-,TGTGCCAGCAGCCGACAGCAGGGGGCGGAGACCCAGTACTTC,CASSRQQGAETQYF
14,-,TRBJ1-6,TRBV5-4,-,TGTGCCAGCAGCTTAGATCAGGGATTGTCACCCCTCCACTTT,CASSLDQGLSPLHF
13,TRBD1,TRBJ1-2,TRBV27,-,TGTGCCAGCAGTTTTACAGGGGGCGCGGGCTACACCTTC,CASSFTGGAGYTF
16,TRBD2,TRBJ2-1,TRBV5-1,-,TGCGCCAGCAGCTTGAGCGGGGGGAGCTCCTACAATGAGCAGTTCTTC,CASSLSGGSSYNEQFF
13,-,TRBJ1-3,TRBV3-1/TRBV3-2,-,TGTGCCAGCAGCTCCATTTCTGGAAACACCATATATTTT,CASSSISGNTIYF
19,TRBD1,TRBJ2-1,TRBV24-1,-,TGTGCCACCAGTGATTTGACCCCTGGGACAGGGTCGGGGTACAATGAGCAGTTCTTC,CATSDLTPGTGSGYNEQFF
14,-,TRBJ1-6,TRBV6-5,few,TGTGCCAGCTCTGAGGGACTTTTTCAGGCACCCCTCCACTTT,CASSEGLFQAPLHF
15,TRBD2,TRBJ2-1,TRBV9,-,TGTGCCAGCAGCGTAGGGACTAGCGGATACAATGAGCAGTTCTTC,CASSVGTSGYNEQFF
15,-,TRBJ2-7,TRBV13,-,TGTGCCAGCAGCTCCGTCGGAGGTGCCGACTACGAGCAGTACTTC,CASSSVGGADYEQYF
14,TRBD1,TRBJ2-7,TRBV29-1,-,TGCAGCGTTACCGGGACAGGGGGAACCTACGAGCAGTACTTC,CSVTGTGGTYEQYF
13,TRBD2,TRBJ2-1,TRBV2,-,TGTGCCAGCAAGCGGGGAGCCGCCAATGAGCAGTTCTTC,CASKRGAANEQFF
16,TRBD2,TRBJ2-5,TRBV3-1/TRBV3-2,-,TGTGCCAGCAGCCAAGCCCACGGGAGGACTGAAGAGACCCAGTACTTC,CASSQAHGRTEETQYF
14,TRBD2,TRBJ2-7,TRBV27,-,TGTGCCAGCAGGACTAGCGCTGACTCCTACGAGCAGTACTTC,CASRTSADSYEQYF
11,-,TRBJ1-1,TRBV29-1,-,TGCAGCGTTGGCGGGGGCACTGAAGCTTTCTTT,CSVGGGTEAFF
14,-,TRBJ2-7,TRBV30,-,TGTGCCTGCTGGCTGACAGAAAGCTCCTACGAGCAGTACTTC,CACWLTESSYEQYF
14,TRBD1,TRBJ2-7,TRBV5-6,-,TGTGCCAGCAGCTTGGACAGGGGGCTAGGCGAGCAGTACTTC,CASSLDRGLGEQYF
13,TRBD1,TRBJ1-2,TRBV5-1,-,TGCGCCAGCAGCGCAGGGACAGGGGGTGGCTACACCTTC,CASSAGTGGGYTF
15,TRBD1,TRBJ2-5,TRBV19,-,TGTGCCAGTGGCCTCGGGACAGGGGAGGGAGAGACCCAGTACTTC,CASGLGTGEGETQYF
14,TRBD1,TRBJ2-1,TRBV7-2,-,TGTGCCAGCAGCGTTGGAGGACAGGTTATGGCGCAGTTCTTC,CASSVGGQVMAQFF
14,TRBD2,TRBJ2-5,TRBV6-5,-,TGTGCCAGCACAAGCCCGGGACTAGCGCGAGGCCAGTACTTC,CASTSPGLARGQYF
14,TRBD2,TRBJ2-5,TRBV6-5,-,TGTGCCAGCAGCTACCTAGGCGGGAGAGAGACCCAGTACTTC,CASSYLGGRETQYF
13,-,TRBJ2-7,TRBV4-3,-,TGCGCCAGCAGCCGGACAGTCTCCTACGAGCAGTACTTC,CASSRTVSYEQYF
15,TRBD1,TRBJ2-5,TRBV28,-,TGTGCCAGCAGCCCCCGTGGGACAGGAGAAGGGACCCAGTACTTC,CASSPRGTGEGTQYF
14,-,TRBJ2-7,TRBV9,-,TGTGCCAGCAGCGCAGGGGACGGCTCCTACGAGCAGTACTTC,CASSAGDGSYEQYF
16,-,TRBJ2-3,TRBV4-2,-,TGTGCCAGCAGCCAAGATCACCAGCGGGGCACAGATACGCAGTATTTT,CASSQDHQRGTDTQYF
14,-,TRBJ2-3,TRBV7-2,-,TGTGCCAGCACCCAGATGCAGGGCCCCGATACGCAGTATTTT,CASTQMQGPDTQYF
18,-,TRBJ2-7,TRBV18,-,TGTGCCAGCTCACTGACGGGGGCAGGAGAGGGGGCTGACTACGAGCAGTACTTC,CASSLTGAGEGADYEQYF
17,-,TRBJ2-5,TRBV24-1,-,TGTGCCACCAGTGTTATGGGGCAGTCCCCGTACCAAGAGACCCAGTACTTC,CATSVMGQSPYQETQYF
17,-,TRBJ2-3,TRBV4-2,-,TGTGCCAGCAGCCAGGGAGACAGGATTCGCAACACAGATACGCAGTATTTT,CASSQGDRIRNTDTQYF
17,TRBD1,TRBJ2-1,TRBV5-6,once,TGTGCCAGCAGCCAGATTGTAGGGACAGGGAACTACAATGAGCAGTTCTTC,CASSQIVGTGNYNEQFF
13,-,TRBJ2-1,TRBV7-3,few,TGTGCCAGCAGCTTACAGATTTACAATGAGCAGTTCTTC,CASSLQIYNEQFF
13,-,TRBJ1-1,TRBV4-3,-,TGCGCCAGCAGCCAAGACAGGAACACTGAAGCTTTCTTT,CASSQDRNTEAFF
13,-,TRBJ2-3,TRBV28,-,TGTGCCAGCAGATCGAGCGACACAGATACGCAGTATTTT,CASRSSDTDTQYF
12,TRBD1,TRBJ1-2,TRBV29-1,-,TGCAGCGCGGGACAGGCCAACTATGGCTACACCTTC,CSAGQANYGYTF
13,-,TRBJ1-4,TRBV11-2,-,TGTGCCAGCAGCTTCAAAGGGAGTGAAAAACTGTTTTTT,CASSFKGSEKLFF
13,TRBD2,TRBJ2-5,TRBV30,-,TGTGCCTGGGAAGCGGGAAGGGGAGAGACCCAGTACTTC,CAWEAGRGETQYF
14,-,TRBJ1-3,TRBV5-1,-,TGCGCCAGCAGCTTGGATATGGGCGGAAACACCATATATTTT,CASSLDMGGNTIYF
11,-,TRBJ1-1,TRBV19,few,TGTGCCAGTGCGTCTGGAGGTGAAGCTTTCTTT,CASASGGEAFF